The rows below give T cell receptor beta chains drawn from one sample of a study of identical twins. From the 5' RACE reads, TCRdb called clonotypes with MiXCR, one entry per CDR3 protein. Of some 690,000 distinct CDR3 sequences listed, approximately 22% are singletons. The same sample was also used in a study of T cells expressing NK-cell markers.

Input material: PBMCs. Receptors originate from a woman younger than 35 in good health. Both conserved end residues are part of each CDR3. Some rows mark clone size as missing; the rest say once, few, many or name a class of expanded clone.

v_gene: TRBV20-1
j_gene: TRBJ2-1
abundance: NA
CDR3aa: CSAETSRGNEQFF

v_gene: TRBV20-1
j_gene: TRBJ1-1
abundance: NA
CDR3aa: CSAGTGRTEAFF

v_gene: TRBV7-2
j_gene: TRBJ2-7
abundance: few
CDR3aa: CASSLLSGRLNFEQYF

v_gene: TRBV3-1
j_gene: TRBJ2-5
abundance: NA
CDR3aa: CASSWEQETQYF

v_gene: TRBV7-9
j_gene: TRBJ2-6
abundance: NA
CDR3aa: CASSLEGFAGANVLTF

v_gene: TRBV29-1
j_gene: TRBJ1-1
abundance: NA
CDR3aa: CSADRQAGGVNTEAFF

v_gene: TRBV6-2/TRBV6-3
j_gene: TRBJ2-7
abundance: NA
CDR3aa: CASSPASGRDEQYF

v_gene: TRBV5-1
j_gene: TRBJ1-5
abundance: few
CDR3aa: CASSLVGGGQPQHF

v_gene: TRBV12-3/TRBV12-4
j_gene: TRBJ2-7
abundance: few
CDR3aa: CASSMGEGEQYF

v_gene: TRBV6-6
j_gene: TRBJ2-7
abundance: few
CDR3aa: CASSTNLKEQYF

v_gene: TRBV6-5
j_gene: TRBJ2-7
abundance: NA
CDR3aa: CASSYSQIYEQYF

v_gene: TRBV7-6
j_gene: TRBJ2-6
abundance: NA
CDR3aa: CASSLEVAGGLGANVLTF

v_gene: TRBV4-3
j_gene: TRBJ2-1
abundance: NA
CDR3aa: CASSAASGGFLDEQFF

v_gene: TRBV7-2
j_gene: TRBJ2-3
abundance: few
CDR3aa: CASSLTDRGSGTQYF

v_gene: TRBV27
j_gene: TRBJ1-1
abundance: NA
CDR3aa: CASSFRGTEGEAFF

v_gene: TRBV15
j_gene: TRBJ2-1
abundance: NA
CDR3aa: CATSRPSTGGTYNEQFF

v_gene: TRBV29-1
j_gene: TRBJ1-1
abundance: NA
CDR3aa: CSVVSGLNTEAFF

v_gene: TRBV12-5
j_gene: TRBJ2-3
abundance: NA
CDR3aa: CASGRSRVHTQYF

v_gene: TRBV9
j_gene: TRBJ2-3
abundance: NA
CDR3aa: CASSVGQGNADTQYF

v_gene: TRBV4-2
j_gene: TRBJ1-4
abundance: many
CDR3aa: CASSHVRQGSNEKLFF

v_gene: TRBV5-1
j_gene: TRBJ2-5
abundance: NA
CDR3aa: CASSLGRGSGETQYF

v_gene: TRBV12-3/TRBV12-4
j_gene: TRBJ2-3
abundance: NA
CDR3aa: CASQSLRQGIRLGTDTQYF

v_gene: TRBV12-3/TRBV12-4
j_gene: TRBJ1-1
abundance: NA
CDR3aa: CASSPFGLPNEAFF

v_gene: TRBV20-1
j_gene: TRBJ1-1
abundance: many
CDR3aa: CSARGWVGQDAEAFF

v_gene: TRBV7-9
j_gene: TRBJ1-5
abundance: NA
CDR3aa: CASSLEQPQHF

v_gene: TRBV2
j_gene: TRBJ2-5
abundance: NA
CDR3aa: CASRETSGRRQETQYF

v_gene: TRBV12-3/TRBV12-4
j_gene: TRBJ2-7
abundance: NA
CDR3aa: CASSGMGQALTYEQYF

v_gene: TRBV9
j_gene: TRBJ2-7
abundance: few
CDR3aa: CASSPDTGEQYF

v_gene: TRBV18
j_gene: TRBJ1-2
abundance: NA
CDR3aa: CASSPDEGRGYTF

v_gene: TRBV20-1
j_gene: TRBJ1-2
abundance: many
CDR3aa: CSARDPRQGGGYTF

v_gene: TRBV6-1
j_gene: TRBJ2-7
abundance: NA
CDR3aa: CASRYSYEQYF

v_gene: TRBV11-3
j_gene: TRBJ1-2
abundance: NA
CDR3aa: CASSFDRGVAGYTF

v_gene: TRBV7-8
j_gene: TRBJ2-5
abundance: few
CDR3aa: CASSLGRFSLLYF

v_gene: TRBV20-1
j_gene: TRBJ2-4
abundance: NA
CDR3aa: CSARDGGVAKNIQYF

v_gene: TRBV28
j_gene: TRBJ2-7
abundance: NA
CDR3aa: CASSFPSATGVVSYEQYF

v_gene: TRBV29-1
j_gene: TRBJ2-1
abundance: few
CDR3aa: CSVRTGEEQFF

v_gene: TRBV4-1
j_gene: TRBJ2-7
abundance: few
CDR3aa: CASSQQPGPSSYEQYF

v_gene: TRBV3-1
j_gene: TRBJ2-7
abundance: many
CDR3aa: CASSQGLAGAPEQYF

v_gene: TRBV7-8
j_gene: TRBJ2-7
abundance: few
CDR3aa: CASRETAEQYF

v_gene: TRBV5-1
j_gene: TRBJ2-3
abundance: NA
CDR3aa: CASSLAQAVAGTQYF

v_gene: TRBV12-3/TRBV12-4
j_gene: TRBJ1-5
abundance: few
CDR3aa: CASSQTVNQPQHF

v_gene: TRBV6-1
j_gene: TRBJ1-2
abundance: many
CDR3aa: CASTKGTANGYTF

v_gene: TRBV20-1
j_gene: TRBJ2-1
abundance: few
CDR3aa: CSAKDRDRGVDEQFF

v_gene: TRBV7-9
j_gene: TRBJ2-5
abundance: many
CDR3aa: CASSFQGTSGSETQYF

v_gene: TRBV10-3
j_gene: TRBJ2-6
abundance: NA
CDR3aa: CAISEGFSSGANVLTF